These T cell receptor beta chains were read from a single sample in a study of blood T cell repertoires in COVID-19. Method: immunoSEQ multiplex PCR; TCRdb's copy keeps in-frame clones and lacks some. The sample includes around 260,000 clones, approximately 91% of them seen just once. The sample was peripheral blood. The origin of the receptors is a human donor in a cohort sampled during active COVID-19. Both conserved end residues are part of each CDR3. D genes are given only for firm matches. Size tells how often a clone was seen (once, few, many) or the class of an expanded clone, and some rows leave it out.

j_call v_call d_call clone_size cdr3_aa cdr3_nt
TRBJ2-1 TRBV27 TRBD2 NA CASSRGGPSSYNEQFF TGTGCCAGCAGCCGCGGGGGTCCCAGCTCCTACAATGAGCAGTTCTTC
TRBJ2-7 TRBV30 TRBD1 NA CAWSVGQGDEQYF TGTGCCTGGAGCGTGGGACAGGGGGACGAGCAGTACTTC
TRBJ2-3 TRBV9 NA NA CASSPSSGSAGRTDTQYF TGTGCCAGCAGCCCGTCAAGCGGGTCGGCGGGAAGAACAGATACGCAGTATTTT
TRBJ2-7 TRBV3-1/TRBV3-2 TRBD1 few CASSQGQGNLYEQYF TGTGCCAGCAGCCAAGGACAGGGAAATCTCTACGAGCAGTACTTC
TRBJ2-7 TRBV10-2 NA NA CASSEQGISYEQYF TGCGCCAGCAGTGAGCAGGGGATCTCCTACGAGCAGTACTTC
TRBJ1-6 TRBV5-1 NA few CASSSGLRSSYNSPLHF TGCGCCAGCAGCTCAGGACTGAGGAGCTCCTATAATTCACCCCTCCACTTT
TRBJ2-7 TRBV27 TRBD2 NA CASSSLAVTYEQYF TGTGCCAGCAGTTCACTAGCGGTAACCTACGAGCAGTACTTC
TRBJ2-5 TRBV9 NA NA CASSRSSRGVETQYF TGTGCCAGCAGCCGATCTTCCAGGGGGGTAGAGACCCAGTACTTC
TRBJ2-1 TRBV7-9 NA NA CASSLDVGPNEQFF TGTGCCAGCAGCTTAGACGTGGGCCCCAATGAGCAGTTCTTC
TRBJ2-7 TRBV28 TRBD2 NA CASSFGLAGLRSYEQYF TGTGCCAGCAGTTTCGGACTAGCGGGATTACGTTCCTACGAGCAGTACTTC
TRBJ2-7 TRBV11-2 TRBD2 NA CASSLSGGAREQYF TGTGCCAGCAGCTTAAGCGGGGGGGCCAGGGAGCAGTACTTC
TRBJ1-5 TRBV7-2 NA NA CASSSEATSNQPQHF TGTGCCAGCAGCTCAGAGGCGACTAGCAATCAGCCCCAGCATTTT
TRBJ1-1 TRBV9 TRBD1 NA CASSAGTGTTEAFF TGTGCCAGCAGCGCCGGGACAGGGACCACTGAAGCTTTCTTT
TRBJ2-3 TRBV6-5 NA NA CASSYSSSPLTQYF TGTGCCAGCAGTTACTCGAGCTCCCCGCTCACGCAGTATTTT
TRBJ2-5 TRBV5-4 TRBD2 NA CASGIGGRMAETQYF TGTGCCAGCGGGATTGGCGGGAGGATGGCGGAGACCCAGTACTTC
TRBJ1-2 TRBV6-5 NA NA CASRGRGGLSYTF TGTGCCAGCAGAGGGAGGGGGGGGTTGAGCTACACCTTC
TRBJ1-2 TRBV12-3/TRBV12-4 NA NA CASSLTTLGGYTF TGTGCCAGCAGTTTAACGACATTGGGTGGCTACACCTTC
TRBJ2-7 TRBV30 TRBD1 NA CAWSWTGGSGEQYF TGTGCCTGGAGTTGGACAGGGGGCTCGGGAGAGCAGTACTTC
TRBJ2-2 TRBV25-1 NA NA CASSERYPSGELFF TGTGCCAGCAGTGAACGCTACCCTTCCGGGGAGCTGTTTTTT
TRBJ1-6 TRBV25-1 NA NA CASSEGRGNSPLHF TGTGCCAGCAGTGAAGGGCGGGGGAATTCACCCCTCCACTTT
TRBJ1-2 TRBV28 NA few CASSLPPLQAYGYTF TGTGCCAGCAGTTTACCTCCCCTCCAGGCCTATGGCTACACCTTC
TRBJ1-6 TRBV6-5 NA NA CASSTPGSYNSPLHF TGTGCCAGCAGCACCCCGGGCTCCTATAATTCACCCCTCCACTTT
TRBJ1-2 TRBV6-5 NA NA CASAQSMYGYTF TGTGCCAGCGCACAGAGTATGTATGGCTACACCTTC
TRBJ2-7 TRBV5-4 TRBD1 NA CASSTGDRGGSYEQYF TGTGCCAGCAGCACCGGAGACAGGGGAGGATCCTACGAGCAGTACTTC
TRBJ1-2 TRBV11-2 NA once CVGYGYTF TGTGTCGGGTATGGCTACACCTTC
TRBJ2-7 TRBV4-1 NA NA CASSQQYRDEQYF TGCGCCAGCAGCCAACAATACAGGGACGAGCAGTACTTC
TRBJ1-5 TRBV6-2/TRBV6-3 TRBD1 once CASSYSSGQGNNQPQHF TGTGCCAGCAGTTACTCTTCGGGACAGGGGAACAATCAGCCCCAGCATTTT
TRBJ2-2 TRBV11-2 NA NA CASSLFSSAGTGELFF TGTGCCAGCAGCTTATTCTCTAGCGCCGGCACCGGGGAGCTGTTTTTT
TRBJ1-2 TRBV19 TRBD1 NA CASSVGRGTVGGYTF TGTGCCAGTAGCGTCGGCAGGGGGACCGTTGGCGGCTACACCTTC
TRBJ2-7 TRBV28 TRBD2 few CASTPSGSKSYEQYF TGTGCCAGCACCCCAAGCGGGAGTAAGTCCTACGAGCAGTACTTC
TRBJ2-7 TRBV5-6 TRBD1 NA CASSLGQGFRYEQYF TGTGCCAGCAGCTTGGGACAGGGGTTCCGCTACGAGCAGTACTTC
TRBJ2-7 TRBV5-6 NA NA CASARTGTYEQYF TGTGCCAGCGCTAGAACAGGGACCTACGAGCAGTACTTC
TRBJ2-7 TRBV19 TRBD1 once CASSLGQGAGEQYF TGTGCCAGTAGTTTAGGCCAGGGGGCAGGGGAGCAGTACTTC
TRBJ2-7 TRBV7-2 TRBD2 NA CASSLMELAYLSSYEQYF TGTGCCAGCAGCTTAATGGAACTAGCGTATCTTAGCTCCTACGAGCAGTACTTC
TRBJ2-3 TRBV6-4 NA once CASSVRGGEGDTQYF TGTGCCAGCAGTGTACGCGGGGGCGAGGGAGATACGCAGTATTTT
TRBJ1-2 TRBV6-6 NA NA CASSYSPVVSNYGYTF TGTGCCAGCAGTTACTCGCCGGTCGTCTCTAACTATGGCTACACCTTC
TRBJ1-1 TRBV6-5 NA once CASSSQVDTEAFF TGTGCCAGCTCCTCTCAGGTCGACACTGAAGCTTTCTTT
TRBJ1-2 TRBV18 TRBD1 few CASSLRQGARGYTF TGTGCCAGCTCACTGCGACAGGGGGCGCGGGGCTACACCTTC
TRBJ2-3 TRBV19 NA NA CASSIPVSTDTQYF TGTGCCAGTAGTATCCCAGTTAGCACAGATACGCAGTATTTT
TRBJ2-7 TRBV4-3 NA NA CASSQEASRFDEQYF TGCGCCAGCAGCCAAGAAGCGTCGAGGTTCGACGAGCAGTACTTC
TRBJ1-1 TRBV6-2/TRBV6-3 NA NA CASSYLLNTEAFF TGTGCCAGCAGTTACCTCCTGAACACTGAAGCTTTCTTT
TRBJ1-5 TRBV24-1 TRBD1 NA CATSETRQGNQPQHF TGTGCCACCAGTGAGACAAGACAGGGAAATCAGCCCCAGCATTTT
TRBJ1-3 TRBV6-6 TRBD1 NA CASSYSTGGNTIYF TGTGCCAGCAGTTACTCGACAGGGGGAAACACCATATATTTT
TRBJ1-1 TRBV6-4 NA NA CASSDSSISGGDTEAFF TGTGCCAGCAGTGACTCGAGTATATCTGGGGGGGACACTGAAGCTTTCTTT
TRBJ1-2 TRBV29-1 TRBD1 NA CSVGRGTGYGYTF TGCAGCGTGGGCCGGGGGACAGGGTATGGCTACACCTTC
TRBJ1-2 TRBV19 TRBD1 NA CASSSGTTGDYGYTF TGTGCCAGTAGTTCCGGCACTACAGGGGACTATGGCTACACCTTC
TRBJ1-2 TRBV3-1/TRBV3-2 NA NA CASSSHGGSGYTF TGTGCCAGCAGCAGTCATGGGGGCTCTGGCTACACCTTC
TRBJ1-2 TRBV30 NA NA CAWKGNGYTF TGTGCCTGGAAGGGGAATGGCTACACCTTC
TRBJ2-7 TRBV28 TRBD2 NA CASSYRGLAGGIVYEQYF TGTGCCAGCAGTTACAGGGGACTAGCGGGAGGGATTGTCTACGAGCAGTACTTC